The rows below give T cell receptor beta chains drawn from one sample of a study of cytomegalovirus exposure and HLA in healthy donors. The repertoire was sequenced with immunoSEQ multiplex PCR; TCRdb's copy has only in-frame clones and lacks some. Of tens of thousands of clones in the sample, approximately 69% were seen once. The sample taken for sequencing was PBMCs. These receptors originate from a man aged 35 to 55 in good health and CMV-seropositive. Both conserved end residues are part of each CDR3. Fields, in order: D gene, clone size, V gene, CDR3 length, J gene, CDR3 protein, CDR3 DNA. The D gene is left open where the match is weak. Clone size appears in some rows only: once, few, many, or a class for an expanded clone.

>-|-|TRBV13|13|TRBJ1-1
CASSFEGNTEAFF
TGTGCCAGCAGCTTCGAGGGGAACACTGAAGCTTTCTTT
>TRBD2|once|TRBV14|11|TRBJ2-7
CASGGGYEQYF
TGTGCCAGCGGGGGGGGATACGAGCAGTACTTC
>-|-|TRBV7-2|14|TRBJ1-5
CASSLIGGDQPQHF
TGTGCCAGCAGCTTAATCGGAGGAGATCAGCCCCAGCATTTT
>-|-|TRBV6-5|14|TRBJ2-7
CASSYRGSPYEQYF
TGTGCCAGCAGTTACAGAGGCAGCCCCTACGAGCAGTACTTC
>-|-|TRBV6-6|15|TRBJ1-3
CASSSTVVSGNTIYF
TGTGCCAGCAGTTCCACGGTAGTCTCTGGAAACACCATATATTTT
>-|-|TRBV7-6|11|TRBJ2-5
CASSVKETQYF
TGTGCCAGCAGCGTAAAAGAGACCCAGTACTTC
>TRBD2|few|TRBV5-8|16|TRBJ2-1
CASSFAGVLFYNEQFF
TGTGCCAGCAGCTTCGCGGGAGTCCTCTTCTACAATGAGCAGTTCTTC
>-|-|TRBV29-1|14|TRBJ2-2
CSSTSGVGTGELFF
TGCAGCTCTACGTCGGGGGTAGGAACCGGGGAGCTGTTTTTT
>-|-|TRBV5-6|14|TRBJ2-7
CASSLETQGPEQYF
TGTGCCAGCAGCCTCGAAACTCAGGGCCCCGAGCAGTACTTC
>-|-|TRBV2|14|TRBJ1-1
CASRRTGPNTEAFF
TGTGCCAGCAGGCGTACAGGGCCGAACACTGAAGCTTTCTTT
>TRBD2|few|TRBV7-8|14|TRBJ2-5
CASNPTSGKETQYF
TGTGCCAGCAACCCGACTAGCGGGAAGGAGACCCAGTACTTC
>TRBD2|-|TRBV2|17|TRBJ2-2
CASSENLAGADTGELFF
TGTGCCAGCAGTGAAAATCTAGCGGGAGCGGACACCGGGGAGCTGTTTTTT
>TRBD2|-|TRBV10-1|15|TRBJ2-1
CASNKSGGAINEQFF
TGCGCCAGCAACAAAAGCGGGGGGGCAATCAATGAGCAGTTCTTC
>-|-|TRBV27|13|TRBJ1-2
CASSIRDRDGYTF
TGTGCCAGCAGTATTCGAGACAGAGATGGCTACACCTTC
>TRBD1|-|TRBV19|14|TRBJ2-1
CASSMSGGYNEQFF
TGTGCCAGTAGTATGTCAGGGGGATACAATGAGCAGTTCTTC
>-|-|TRBV6-6|13|TRBJ2-5
CASTLTPQETQYF
TGTGCCAGCACCCTTACTCCCCAAGAGACCCAGTACTTC
>TRBD1|-|TRBV15|17|TRBJ1-6
CATSGNRGSTSNSPLHF
TGTGCCACCAGCGGCAACAGGGGTTCGACCTCTAATTCACCCCTCCACTTT
>-|-|TRBV19|14|TRBJ2-3
CASKQSSGTDTQYF
TGTGCCAGCAAACAATCCTCAGGGACAGATACGCAGTATTTT
>-|-|TRBV2|12|TRBJ2-7
CASSEASYEQYF
TGTGCCAGCAGTGAAGCCAGCTACGAGCAGTACTTC
>TRBD1|-|TRBV27|13|TRBJ1-2
CASSLSDRSSYTF
TGTGCCAGCAGTTTATCGGACAGGTCCTCTTACACCTTC
>TRBD1|-|TRBV11-2|11|TRBJ2-7
CASSPGQEKYF
TGTGCCAGCAGCCCGGGACAGGAGAAGTACTTC
>TRBD1|-|TRBV28|15|TRBJ1-5
CASSLGQGLMQPQHF
TGTGCCAGCAGTTTAGGACAGGGTCTTATGCAGCCCCAGCATTTT
>-|-|TRBV11-2|11|TRBJ2-1
CASSLGQGWFF
TGTGCCAGCAGCTTGGGTCAGGGCTGGTTCTTC
>TRBD2|-|TRBV29-1|15|TRBJ2-7
CSAAHGLAGAYEQYF
TGCAGCGCTGCTCATGGACTAGCGGGAGCCTACGAGCAGTACTTC
>TRBD1|-|TRBV4-2|15|TRBJ2-7
CASSSSGTGSDEQYF
TGTGCCAGCAGCTCATCCGGGACAGGGTCAGACGAGCAGTACTTC
>-|-|TRBV5-6|14|TRBJ1-2
CASSFLYFAYGYTF
TGTGCCAGCAGCTTCTTATACTTCGCCTATGGCTACACCTTC
>-|-|TRBV2|14|TRBJ2-3
CASRYGSDTDTQYF
TGTGCCAGCAGGTACGGGAGCGACACAGATACGCAGTATTTT
>TRBD2|-|TRBV6-4|16|TRBJ2-1
CASSVSTSGGAHEQFF
TGTGCCAGCAGTGTGTCTACTAGCGGGGGGGCCCATGAGCAGTTCTTC
>TRBD1|-|TRBV7-9|16|TRBJ1-5
CASSLGTGSLHQPQHF
TGTGCCAGCAGCTTAGGGACAGGGAGCCTCCATCAGCCCCAGCATTTT
>TRBD1|few|TRBV6-5|13|TRBJ1-2
CASRVQGRYGYTF
TGTGCCAGCAGAGTACAGGGGCGGTATGGCTACACCTTC
>TRBD1|-|TRBV7-2|15|TRBJ2-5
CASSSVGGFQETQYF
TGTGCCAGCAGCTCAGTAGGGGGCTTTCAAGAGACCCAGTACTTC
>TRBD1|once|TRBV7-8|15|TRBJ2-1
CASITEQGAYNEQFF
TGTGCCAGCATCACCGAACAGGGGGCCTACAATGAGCAGTTCTTC
>TRBD1|-|TRBV19|16|TRBJ2-5
CASSGGTGGPQETQYF
TGTGCCAGTAGTGGGGGGACAGGCGGACCCCAAGAGACCCAGTACTTC
>-|-|TRBV5-1|14|TRBJ1-1
CASSSLRGNTEAFF
TGCGCCAGCAGCTCCCTTCGGGGGAACACTGAAGCTTTCTTT
>TRBD1|-|TRBV6-1|15|TRBJ2-1
CASILDRGLYNEQFF
TGTGCCAGCATATTGGACAGGGGCCTCTACAATGAGCAGTTCTTC
>-|-|TRBV5-8|15|TRBJ2-5
CASSFGLGRQETQYF
TGTGCCAGCAGCTTTGGACTTGGCAGACAAGAGACCCAGTACTTC
>TRBD2|-|TRBV9|13|TRBJ2-5
CASSGTRRETQYF
TGTGCCAGCAGCGGGACTAGGAGGGAGACCCAGTACTTC
>-|-|TRBV5-1|14|TRBJ2-3
CASSLFQSTDTQYF
TGCGCCAGCAGCTTGTTTCAGAGCACAGATACGCAGTATTTT
>TRBD1|-|TRBV28|14|TRBJ2-7
CASSPGTESYEQYF
TGTGCCAGCAGCCCCGGGACAGAGTCCTACGAGCAGTACTTC
>TRBD2|-|TRBV5-4|15|TRBJ2-7
CASSLGASGAYEQYF
TGTGCCAGCAGCTTGGGCGCTAGCGGGGCCTACGAGCAGTACTTC
>TRBD1|once|TRBV6-6|15|TRBJ2-2
CASSWGTGPTGELFF
TGTGCCAGCAGTTGGGGGACAGGGCCCACCGGGGAGCTGTTTTTT
>-|-|TRBV19|15|TRBJ1-1
CASSIGPDTNTEAFF
TGTGCCAGTAGTATAGGTCCTGACACGAACACTGAAGCTTTCTTT
>TRBD2|-|TRBV28|15|TRBJ2-5
CASSTRTSGRETQYF
TGTGCCAGCAGTACTAGGACTAGCGGGAGAGAGACCCAGTACTTC
>TRBD2|-|TRBV5-4|15|TRBJ2-3
CAFSSGGYFTDTQYF
TGTGCCTTTTCTAGCGGCGGTTATTTCACAGATACGCAGTATTTT
>-|-|TRBV28|13|TRBJ2-7
CASSLTGGYEQYF
TGTGCCAGCAGTTTGACTGGTGGCTACGAGCAGTACTTC
>-|once|TRBV5-6|15|TRBJ1-1
CASRWLRVMNTEAFF
TGTGCCAGCAGATGGCTCCGGGTCATGAACACTGAAGCTTTCTTT
>-|few|TRBV30|14|TRBJ1-5
CAWSVRASNQPQHF
TGTGCCTGGAGTGTGCGGGCTAGCAATCAGCCCCAGCATTTT
>TRBD1|-|TRBV11-2|14|TRBJ2-5
CASSPWTGEETQYF
TGTGCCAGCAGCCCCTGGACAGGGGAAGAGACCCAGTACTTC
>TRBD2|-|TRBV4-3|16|TRBJ2-3
CASSQEVGGFTDTQYF
TGCGCCAGCAGCCAAGAGGTGGGGGGGTTCACAGATACGCAGTATTTT
>TRBD1|-|TRBV9|15|TRBJ1-5
CASSTRGQINQPQHF
TGTGCCAGCAGCACAAGGGGGCAGATCAATCAGCCCCAGCATTTT
>-|-|TRBV28|14|TRBJ2-3
CASSSYGRGDTQYF
TGTGCCAGCAGTTCCTATGGTCGTGGAGATACGCAGTATTTT
>TRBD1|-|TRBV7-8|15|TRBJ2-3
CASSQGQWLTDTQYF
TGTGCCAGCAGCCAGGGACAGTGGTTGACAGATACGCAGTATTTT
>TRBD1|few|TRBV7-9|13|TRBJ1-5
CASSTGGNQPQHF
TGTGCCAGCAGCACAGGGGGAAATCAGCCCCAGCATTTT
>-|-|TRBV7-9|10|TRBJ2-7
CASSLPCQYF
TGTGCCAGCAGCTTACCGTGTCAGTACTTC
>TRBD2|once|TRBV29-1|14|TRBJ2-1
CSVLGVAGMDSQFF
TGCAGCGTCCTCGGGGTAGCGGGGATGGATTCGCAGTTCTTC
>-|-|TRBV28|14|TRBJ2-7
CASFGEARRYEQYF
TGTGCCAGCTTCGGGGAGGCACGGCGGTACGAGCAGTACTTC
>TRBD1|few|TRBV18|14|TRBJ1-4
CASSEGRTGEKLFF
TGTGCCAGCTCGGAGGGCAGGACAGGTGAAAAACTGTTTTTT